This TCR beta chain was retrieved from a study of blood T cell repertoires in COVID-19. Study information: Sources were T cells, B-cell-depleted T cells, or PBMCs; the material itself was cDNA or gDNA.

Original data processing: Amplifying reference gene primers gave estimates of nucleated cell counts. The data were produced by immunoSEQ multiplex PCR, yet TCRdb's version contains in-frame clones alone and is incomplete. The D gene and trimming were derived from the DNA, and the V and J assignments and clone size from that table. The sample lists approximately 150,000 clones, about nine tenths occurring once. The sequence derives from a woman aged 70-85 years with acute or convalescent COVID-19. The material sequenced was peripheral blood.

Written as DNA, the CDR3 is TGTGCCAGCAGTCCGGACAGGGGGATCTACAATGAGCAGTTCTTC. Translation gives CASSPDRGIYNEQFF. This chain uses TRBV28 with TRBJ2-1; 10 bases agree with TRBD1. V was clipped by 5 bases and J by 3 bases; unmatched bases: 4. The germline V gene encodes CDR1 MDHEN and CDR2 SYDVKM. The CDR3 sequence is 15 residues long.